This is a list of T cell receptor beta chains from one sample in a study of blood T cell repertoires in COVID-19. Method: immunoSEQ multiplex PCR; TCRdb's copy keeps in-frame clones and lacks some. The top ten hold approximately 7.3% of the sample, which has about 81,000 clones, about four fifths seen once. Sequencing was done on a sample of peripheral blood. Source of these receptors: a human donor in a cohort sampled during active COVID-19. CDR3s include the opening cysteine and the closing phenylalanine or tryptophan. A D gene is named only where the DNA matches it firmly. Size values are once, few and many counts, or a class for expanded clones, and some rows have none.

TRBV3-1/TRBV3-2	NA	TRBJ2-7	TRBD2	TGTGCCAGCAGCCAGAGGACTAGCTCCTACGAGCAGTACTTC	CASSQRTSSYEQYF
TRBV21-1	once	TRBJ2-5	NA	TGTGCCAGCAGCCACCAGATTGGACTAGCGGGGGGGCAAGAGACCCAGTACTTC	CASSHQIGLAGGQETQYF
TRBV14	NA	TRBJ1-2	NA	TGTGCCAGCAGCCAAGGGGCCCTTGGAAACTATGGCTACACCTTC	CASSQGALGNYGYTF
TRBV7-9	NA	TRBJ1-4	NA	TGTGCCAGCAGCTCGATTAGCACCGGGAGTGAAAAACTGTTTTTT	CASSSISTGSEKLFF
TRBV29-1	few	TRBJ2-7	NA	TGCAGCGTCGACGACGGGGTCGACGAGCAGTACTTC	CSVDDGVDEQYF
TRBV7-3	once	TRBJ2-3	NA	TGTGCCAGCAGCTTAATCCAGAGCACAGATACGCAGTATTTT	CASSLIQSTDTQYF
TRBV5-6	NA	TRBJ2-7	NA	TGTGCCAGCAGCCTAAGCTCCTACGAGCAGTACTTC	CASSLSSYEQYF
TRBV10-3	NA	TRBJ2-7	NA	TGTGCCATCGGTGATGTGACAGGTTTGTACGAGCAGTACTTC	CAIGDVTGLYEQYF
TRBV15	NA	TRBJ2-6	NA	TGTGCCACCAGCAGAGACAAGGGGTGGGGATCTGGGGCCAACGTCCTGACTTTC	CATSRDKGWGSGANVLTF
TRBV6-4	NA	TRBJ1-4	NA	TGTGCCAGCAGTAGAAACGGGGGGGCAGGCGAAAAACTGTTTTTT	CASSRNGGAGEKLFF
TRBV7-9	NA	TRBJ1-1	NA	TGTGCCAGCAGCTTAGCGTCGGGAGTGTACACTGAAGCTTTCTTT	CASSLASGVYTEAFF
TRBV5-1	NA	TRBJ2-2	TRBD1	TGCGCCAGCAGCTCGACAGGGTTTGGGGCCGGGGAGCTGTTTTTT	CASSSTGFGAGELFF
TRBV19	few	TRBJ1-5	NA	TGTGCCAGTGGCCTTTGGGGGGGCAATCAGCCCCAGCATTTT	CASGLWGGNQPQHF
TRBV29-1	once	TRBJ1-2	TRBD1	TGCAGCTTTAGACAGGGATCCTATGGCTACACCTTC	CSFRQGSYGYTF
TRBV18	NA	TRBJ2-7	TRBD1	TGTGCCAGCTCACCGCGAAGGGGGGACAGGACTTCCTACGAGCAGTACTTC	CASSPRRGDRTSYEQYF
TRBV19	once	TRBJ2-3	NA	TGTGCCAGTAGTATCGGGAGTCGCACAGATACGCAGTATTTT	CASSIGSRTDTQYF
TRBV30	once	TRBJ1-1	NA	TGTGCCTGGGACAGGAACACTGAAGCTTTCTTT	CAWDRNTEAFF
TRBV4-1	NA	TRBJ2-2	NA	TGCGCCAGCAGCCAGGGTGGACTTTCCCTCACCGGGGAGCTGTTTTTT	CASSQGGLSLTGELFF
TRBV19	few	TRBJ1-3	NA	TGTGCCAGTAGTGACAGCTCTGGAAACACCATATATTTT	CASSDSSGNTIYF
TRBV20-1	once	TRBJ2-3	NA	TGCAGTGCTAGTGAGGGGGGGCCGGCAGATACGCAGTATTTT	CSASEGGPADTQYF